This section outlines one TCR beta chain sequence together with its context. The antigen is unknown. These data come from a study of T cell repertoires in cytomegalovirus infection. Study at large: An indication of both CMV infection and matching HLA type came from public TCR beta signatures.

Each CDR3 protein gets one entry after TCRdb re-called the reads with MiXCR. The table shows roughly 250,000 distinct CDR3 sequences, with 22% occurring only once. Study results and caveats: Dominating the ex vivo response were HLA-C-restricted CMV-specific TCR beta clonotypes.

V dropped 2 bases and J dropped 2; count of bases not matched to a gene: 14. Per germline, CDR1 DFQATT and CDR2 SNEGSKA (reference sequence). The CDR3 length is 18 residues. The clonotype comes from a human donor in good health (CMV status not recorded). Some clones in this sample may be carry-over from other donors' samples. Sequenced: CD8+ T cells from PBMCs. The chain uses TRBV20-1 and TRBJ2-2, with 7 bases fitting TRBD1. The CDR3 DNA reads as TGCAGTGCTAGATCTTCACAACTCGACAGGGAAAACACCGGGGAGCTGTTTTTT. This translates into CSARSSQLDRENTGELFF.